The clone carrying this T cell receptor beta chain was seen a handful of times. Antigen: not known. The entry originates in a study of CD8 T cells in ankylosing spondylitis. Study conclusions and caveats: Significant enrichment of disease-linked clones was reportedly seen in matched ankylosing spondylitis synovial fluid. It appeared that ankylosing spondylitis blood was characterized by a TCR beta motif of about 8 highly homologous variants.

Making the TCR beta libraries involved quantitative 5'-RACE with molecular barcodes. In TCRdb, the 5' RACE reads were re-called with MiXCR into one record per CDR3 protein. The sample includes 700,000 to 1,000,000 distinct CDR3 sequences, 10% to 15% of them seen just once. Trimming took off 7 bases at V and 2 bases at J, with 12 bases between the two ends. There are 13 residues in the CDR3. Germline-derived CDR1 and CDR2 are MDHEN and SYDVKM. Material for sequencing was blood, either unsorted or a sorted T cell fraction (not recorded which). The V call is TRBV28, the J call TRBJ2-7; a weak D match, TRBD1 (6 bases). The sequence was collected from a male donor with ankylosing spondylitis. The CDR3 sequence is CASMGAAPYEQYF. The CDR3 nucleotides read TGTGCCAGCATGGGGGCAGCGCCCTACGAGCAGTACTTC.